These T cell receptor beta chains were read from a single sample in a study of T cell responses to AZD1222 COVID-19 vaccine. Some clones are missing from TCRdb's copy, which holds only in-frame ones; the method was immunoSEQ multiplex PCR. The sample lists some 80,000 clones; roughly nine tenths were seen once. The sequenced sample was peripheral blood, obtained on day 0 of AZD1222 vaccination. These receptors were collected from an adult in good health. Each CDR3 is given with its conserved first and last residue. D genes are given only for firm matches. Only part of the rows carry a size: once, few, many, or a class if the clone is expanded.

TRBJ2-1,TRBD2,few,TRBV28,TGTGCCAGCAGTGTCGCTAGCGGGGGGTCCTACAATGAGCAGTTCTTC,CASSVASGGSYNEQFF
TRBJ2-3,.,.,TRBV5-1,TGCGCCAGCAGCTTGGGACCTGGAGCAGATACGCAGTATTTT,CASSLGPGADTQYF
TRBJ1-2,.,.,TRBV28,TGTGCCAGCAGTTCTCCTCCCATTCTTAACTATGGCTACACCTTC,CASSSPPILNYGYTF
TRBJ2-3,.,.,TRBV7-3,TGTGCCAGCAGCTTAACTCAGAGCACAGATACGCAGTATTTT,CASSLTQSTDTQYF
TRBJ1-1,TRBD1,.,TRBV3-1/TRBV3-2,TGTGCCAGCAGCCGTCCGGGACAGGGCAACACTGAAGCTTTCTTT,CASSRPGQGNTEAFF
TRBJ1-5,TRBD1,.,TRBV18,TGTGCCAGCTCAGAGGGACAGGGGGATTCTCAGCCCCAGCATTTT,CASSEGQGDSQPQHF
TRBJ1-2,.,.,TRBV19,TGTGCCAGTAGGGATCAGGGCCTCTATGGCTACACCTTC,CASRDQGLYGYTF
TRBJ1-5,.,.,TRBV6-5,TGTGCCAGCAGCCCCAGGGCGGGTCAGCCCCAGCATTTT,CASSPRAGQPQHF
TRBJ2-5,.,.,TRBV10-3,TGTGCCATCAGTGAGTTCAAGGAGACCCAGTACTTC,CAISEFKETQYF
TRBJ2-5,.,.,TRBV5-1,TGCGCCAGCAGCTTTCGAGGGACCCAAGAGACCCAGTACTTC,CASSFRGTQETQYF
TRBJ1-1,TRBD1,.,TRBV27,TGTGCCAGCAGTTTCCCGGGACAGGGGTTTAGTGCTTTCTTT,CASSFPGQGFSAFF
TRBJ1-4,.,.,TRBV3-1/TRBV3-2,TGTGCCAGCAGCCAAAGACAGGCTGCAACTAATGAAAAACTGTTTTTT,CASSQRQAATNEKLFF
TRBJ2-5,TRBD1,.,TRBV9,TGTGCCAGCAGCGCCAATACAGGGGCAGAGACCCAGTACTTC,CASSANTGAETQYF
TRBJ2-1,.,.,TRBV6-5,TGTGCCAGCAGTACGACAGCAGGTGAGCAGTTCTTC,CASSTTAGEQFF
TRBJ2-1,TRBD2,.,TRBV7-9,TGTGCCAGCAGCTCGACTAGCGGGGGGGAGCAGTTCTTC,CASSSTSGGEQFF
TRBJ1-1,.,.,TRBV2,TGTGCCAGCAGTGAATTGGGAGGAAGAATGAACACTGAAGCTTTCTTT,CASSELGGRMNTEAFF
TRBJ2-3,.,.,TRBV5-1,TGCGCCAGTACGGACAGCACTAGCACAGATACGCAGTATTTT,CASTDSTSTDTQYF
TRBJ1-2,.,once,TRBV14,TGTGCCAGCAGCCGAGCCACAGGCCACTATGGCTACACCTTC,CASSRATGHYGYTF
TRBJ1-1,TRBD1,.,TRBV2,TGTGCCAGCATCAAAGGGGGCTCCATTTCTAAAGCTTTCTTT,CASIKGGSISKAFF
TRBJ2-2,.,.,TRBV18,TGTGCCAGCTCACCTAAAAGGATCAACACACCCGGGGAGCTGTTTTTT,CASSPKRINTPGELFF
TRBJ2-2,TRBD2,.,TRBV29-1,TGCAGCGTTGAAGGGACTAGCTTTTTTCAAGGGTCCGGGGAGCTGTTTTTT,CSVEGTSFFQGSGELFF
TRBJ2-2,.,.,TRBV19,TGTGCCAGTAGTATATCTTCCCGGGGCGCGGTCACCGGGGAGCTGTTTTTT,CASSISSRGAVTGELFF
TRBJ2-3,TRBD1,.,TRBV6-5,TGTGCCAGCAGGATTCAGGGGGCGGGAGATACGCAGTATTTT,CASRIQGAGDTQYF
TRBJ1-1,.,.,TRBV14,TGTGCCAGCAGCCAAGAAGGTTTTCGGGGAAGGAACACTGAAGCTTTCTTT,CASSQEGFRGRNTEAFF
TRBJ2-1,.,once,TRBV18,TGTGCCAGCTCACCCGAATACAGTGAGCAGTTCTTC,CASSPEYSEQFF
TRBJ1-5,.,.,TRBV3-1/TRBV3-2,TGTGCCAGCAGCCAAGATCTCGGGGGCAGCCAGCCCCAGCATTTT,CASSQDLGGSQPQHF
TRBJ1-1,.,.,TRBV2,TGTGCCAGCAGTGAGATTGGAGATTCGAACACTGAAGCTTTCTTT,CASSEIGDSNTEAFF
TRBJ2-5,.,.,TRBV12-3/TRBV12-4,TGTGCCAGCAGTGCACAAGAGACCCAGTACTTC,CASSAQETQYF
TRBJ2-2,.,.,TRBV12-3/TRBV12-4,TGTGCCAGCAGTTTATTAGGACCCGGGGAGCTGTTTTTT,CASSLLGPGELFF
TRBJ1-3,TRBD1,.,TRBV28,TGTGCCGGAGGGACAGGGGGCGTGAGAGGAAACACCATATATTTT,CAGGTGGVRGNTIYF
TRBJ2-2,TRBD1,.,TRBV5-6,TGTGCCAGCAGACGGACAGGAATTAACACCGGGGAGCTGTTTTTT,CASRRTGINTGELFF
TRBJ2-7,.,.,TRBV19,TGTGCCAGTAGATCCCGGGGAGCCTACGAGCAGTACTTC,CASRSRGAYEQYF
TRBJ1-6,TRBD1,.,TRBV9,TGTGCCAGCAGCGTTCGACAGGGAGGTTCACCCCTCCACTTT,CASSVRQGGSPLHF
TRBJ2-2,TRBD2,.,TRBV10-3,TGTGCCATCCGGGTCCTAGCGGGGGGAACCGGGGAGCTGTTTTTT,CAIRVLAGGTGELFF
TRBJ1-5,.,.,TRBV5-5,TGTGCCAGCAGCTTGTTCCGGACCAATCAGCCCCAGCATTTT,CASSLFRTNQPQHF